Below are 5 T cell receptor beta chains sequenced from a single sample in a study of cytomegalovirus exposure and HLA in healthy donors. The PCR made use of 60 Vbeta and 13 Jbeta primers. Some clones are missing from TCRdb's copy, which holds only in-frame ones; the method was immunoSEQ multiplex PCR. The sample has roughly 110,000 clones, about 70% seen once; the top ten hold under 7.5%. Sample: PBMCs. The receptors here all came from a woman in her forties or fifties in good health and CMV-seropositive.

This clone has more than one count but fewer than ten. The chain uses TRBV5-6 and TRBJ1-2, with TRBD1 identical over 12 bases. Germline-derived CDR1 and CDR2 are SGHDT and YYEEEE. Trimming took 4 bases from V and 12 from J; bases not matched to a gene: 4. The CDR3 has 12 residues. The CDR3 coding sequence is TGTGCCAGCAGCGTCGGGACAGGGGGCCACACCTTC. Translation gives CASSVGTGGHTF.

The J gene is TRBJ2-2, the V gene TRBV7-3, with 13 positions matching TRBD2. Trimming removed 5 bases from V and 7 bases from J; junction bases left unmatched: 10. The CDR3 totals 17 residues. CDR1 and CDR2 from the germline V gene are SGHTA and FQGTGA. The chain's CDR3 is CASSLTSGGLGGGELFF. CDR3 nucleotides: TGTGCCAGCAGCCTGACTAGCGGGGGGCTCGGAGGCGGGGAGCTGTTTTTT.

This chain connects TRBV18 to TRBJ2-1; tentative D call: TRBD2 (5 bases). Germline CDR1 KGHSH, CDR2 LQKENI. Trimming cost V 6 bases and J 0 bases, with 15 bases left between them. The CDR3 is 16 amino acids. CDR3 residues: CASSSAAVSSYNEQFF. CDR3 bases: TGTGCCAGCTCGTCAGCAGCGGTTAGCTCCTACAATGAGCAGTTCTTC.

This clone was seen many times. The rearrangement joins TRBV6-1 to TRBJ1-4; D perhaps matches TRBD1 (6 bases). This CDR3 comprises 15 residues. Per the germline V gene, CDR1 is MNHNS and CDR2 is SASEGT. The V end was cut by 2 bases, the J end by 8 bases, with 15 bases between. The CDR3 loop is CASSESTGSMEKLFF. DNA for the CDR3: TGTGCCAGCAGTGAATCGACAGGAAGTATGGAAAAACTGTTTTTT.

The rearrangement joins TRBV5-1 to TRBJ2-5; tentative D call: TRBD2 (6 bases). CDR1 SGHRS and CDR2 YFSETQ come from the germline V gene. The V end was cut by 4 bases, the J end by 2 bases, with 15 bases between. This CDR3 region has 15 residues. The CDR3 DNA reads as TGCGCCAGCAGCAGAACCGGGACTTTACAAGAGACCCAGTACTTC. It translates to CASSRTGTLQETQYF.